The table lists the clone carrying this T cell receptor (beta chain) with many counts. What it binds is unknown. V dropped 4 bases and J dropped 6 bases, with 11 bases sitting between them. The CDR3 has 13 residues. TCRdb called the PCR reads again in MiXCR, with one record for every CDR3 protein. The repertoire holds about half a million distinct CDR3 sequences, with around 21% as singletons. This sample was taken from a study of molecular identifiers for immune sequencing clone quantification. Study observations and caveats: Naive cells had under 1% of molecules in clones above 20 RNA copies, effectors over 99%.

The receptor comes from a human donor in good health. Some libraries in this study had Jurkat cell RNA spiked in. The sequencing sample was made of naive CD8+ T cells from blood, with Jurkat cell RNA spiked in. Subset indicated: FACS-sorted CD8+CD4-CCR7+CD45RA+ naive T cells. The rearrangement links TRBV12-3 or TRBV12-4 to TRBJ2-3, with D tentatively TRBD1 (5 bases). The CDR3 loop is CASSYFRQDTQYF. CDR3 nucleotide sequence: TGTGCCAGCAGTTACTTTCGACAGGATACGCAGTATTTT.